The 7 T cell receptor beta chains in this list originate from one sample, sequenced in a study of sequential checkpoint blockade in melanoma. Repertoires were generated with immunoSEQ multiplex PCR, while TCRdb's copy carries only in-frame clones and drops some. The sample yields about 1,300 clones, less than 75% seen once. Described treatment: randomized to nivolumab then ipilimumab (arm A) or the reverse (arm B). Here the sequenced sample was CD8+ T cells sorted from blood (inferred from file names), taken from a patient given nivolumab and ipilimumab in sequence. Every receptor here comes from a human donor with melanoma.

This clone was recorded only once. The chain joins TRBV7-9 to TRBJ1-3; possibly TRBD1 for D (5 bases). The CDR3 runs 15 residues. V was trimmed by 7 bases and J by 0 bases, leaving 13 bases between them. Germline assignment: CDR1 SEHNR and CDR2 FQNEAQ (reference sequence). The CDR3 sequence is CASTQGMSSGNTIYF. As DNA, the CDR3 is TGTGCCAGCACCCAGGGTATGAGCTCTGGAAACACCATATATTTT.

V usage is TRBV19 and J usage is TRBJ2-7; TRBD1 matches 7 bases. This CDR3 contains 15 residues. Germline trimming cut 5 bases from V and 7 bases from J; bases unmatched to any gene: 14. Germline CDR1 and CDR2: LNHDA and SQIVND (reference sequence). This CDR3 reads CASSWASSQGVEQYF. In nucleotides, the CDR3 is TGTGCCAGTAGTTGGGCCTCCTCGCAGGGGGTTGAGCAGTACTTC. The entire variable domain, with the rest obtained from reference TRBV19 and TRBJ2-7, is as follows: DGGITQSPKYLFRKEGQNVTLSCEQNLNHDAMYWYRQDPGQGLRLIYYSQIVNDFQKGDIAEGYSVSREKKESFPLTVTSAQKNPTAFYLCASSWASSQGVEQYFGPGTRLTVT.

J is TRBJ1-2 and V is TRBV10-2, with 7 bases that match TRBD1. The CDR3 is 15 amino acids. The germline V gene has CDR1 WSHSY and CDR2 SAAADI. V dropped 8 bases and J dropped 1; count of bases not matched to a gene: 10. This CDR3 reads CASGTKDRLNYGYTF. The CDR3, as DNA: TGCGCCAGCGGTACCAAGGACAGGCTTAACTATGGCTACACCTTC.

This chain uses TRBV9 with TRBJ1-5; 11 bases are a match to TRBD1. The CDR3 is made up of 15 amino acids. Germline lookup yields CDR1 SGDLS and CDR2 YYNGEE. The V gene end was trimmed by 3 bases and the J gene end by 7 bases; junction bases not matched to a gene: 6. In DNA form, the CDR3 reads TGTGCCAGCAGCGCAGGGACAGGGGGTGGGCAGCCCCAGCATTTT. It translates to CASSAGTGGGQPQHF.

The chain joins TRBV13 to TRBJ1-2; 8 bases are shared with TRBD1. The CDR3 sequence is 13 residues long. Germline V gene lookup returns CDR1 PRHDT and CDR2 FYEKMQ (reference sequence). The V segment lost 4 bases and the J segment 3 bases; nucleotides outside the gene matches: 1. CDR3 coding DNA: TGTGCCAGCAGCTCGACAGGGGACTATGGCTACACCTTC. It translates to CASSSTGDYGYTF.

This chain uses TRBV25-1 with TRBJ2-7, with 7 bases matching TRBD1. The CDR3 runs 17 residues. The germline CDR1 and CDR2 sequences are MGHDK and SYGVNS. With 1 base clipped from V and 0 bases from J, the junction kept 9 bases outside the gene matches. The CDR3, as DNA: TGTGCCAGCAGTGAATCCCCCGGGACAGCGAGCTCCTACGAGCAGTACTTC. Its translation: CASSESPGTASSYEQYF.

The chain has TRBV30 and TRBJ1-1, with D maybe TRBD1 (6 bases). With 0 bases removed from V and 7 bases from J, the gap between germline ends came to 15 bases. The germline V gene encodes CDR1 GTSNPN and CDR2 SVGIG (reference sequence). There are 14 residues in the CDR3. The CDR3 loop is CAWSVGAGEDEAFF. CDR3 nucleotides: TGTGCCTGGAGTGTAGGGGCAGGGGAAGATGAAGCTTTCTTT.